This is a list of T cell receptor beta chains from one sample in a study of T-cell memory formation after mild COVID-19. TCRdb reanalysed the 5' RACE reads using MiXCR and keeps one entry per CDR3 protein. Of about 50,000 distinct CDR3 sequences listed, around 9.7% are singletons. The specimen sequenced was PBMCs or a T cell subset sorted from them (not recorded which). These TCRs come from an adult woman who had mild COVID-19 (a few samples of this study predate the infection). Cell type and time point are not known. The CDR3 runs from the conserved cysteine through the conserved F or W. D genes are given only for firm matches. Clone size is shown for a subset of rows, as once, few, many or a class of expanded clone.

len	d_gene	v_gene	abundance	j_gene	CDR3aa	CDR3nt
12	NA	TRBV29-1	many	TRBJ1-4	CSGGEFGEKLFF	TGCAGCGGAGGGGAGTTTGGTGAAAAACTGTTTTTT
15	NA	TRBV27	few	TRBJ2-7	CASSLTSLSGYEQYF	TGTGCCAGCAGTTTAACCAGCCTAAGTGGTTACGAGCAGTACTTC
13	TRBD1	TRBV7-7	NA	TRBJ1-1	CASSLGQGARAFF	TGTGCTAGCAGCTTAGGACAGGGGGCGAGAGCTTTCTTT
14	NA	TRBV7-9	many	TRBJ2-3	CASSSALAPDTQYF	TGTGCCAGCAGCTCCGCGCTAGCGCCGGATACGCAGTATTTT
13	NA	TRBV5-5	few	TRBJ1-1	CASSRTVGAEAFF	TGTGCCAGCAGCCGGACGGTGGGGGCTGAAGCTTTCTTT
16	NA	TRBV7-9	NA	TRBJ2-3	CASSLDAGGRTDTQYF	TGTGCCAGCAGCTTAGACGCGGGCGGCCGCACAGATACGCAGTATTTT
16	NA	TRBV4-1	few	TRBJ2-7	CASSGRGPRSSYEQYF	TGCGCCAGCAGTGGCAGGGGCCCCAGGAGCTCCTACGAGCAGTACTTC
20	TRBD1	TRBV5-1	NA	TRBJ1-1	CASSTRGVPIKGDWVTEAFF	TGCGCCAGCAGCACCAGGGGGGTCCCGATAAAGGGGGACTGGGTCACTGAAGCTTTCTTT
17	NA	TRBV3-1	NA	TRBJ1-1	CASSPRHGARMNTEAFF	TGTGCCAGCAGCCCACGACATGGGGCACGCATGAACACTGAAGCTTTCTTT
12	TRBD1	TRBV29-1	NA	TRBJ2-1	CSVEQGAREQFF	TGCAGCGTTGAGCAGGGGGCACGAGAGCAGTTCTTC
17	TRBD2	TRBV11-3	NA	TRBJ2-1	CASSLDPGTSGRNEQFF	TGTGCCAGCAGCTTGGACCCAGGGACTAGCGGGAGGAATGAGCAGTTCTTC
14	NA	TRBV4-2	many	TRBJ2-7	CASSHSVTGTEQYF	TGTGCCAGCAGCCACTCAGTGACGGGGACCGAGCAGTACTTC
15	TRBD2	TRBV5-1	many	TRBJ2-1	CASRMGLAGAGEQFF	TGCGCCAGCCGAATGGGACTAGCGGGAGCTGGTGAGCAGTTCTTC
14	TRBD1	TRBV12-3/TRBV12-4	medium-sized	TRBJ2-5	CASSGQETQETQYF	TGTGCCAGCAGTGGACAGGAGACCCAAGAGACCCAGTACTTC
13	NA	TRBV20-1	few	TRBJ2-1	CSAVPSSYNEQFF	TGCAGTGCTGTCCCTAGCTCCTACAATGAGCAGTTCTTC
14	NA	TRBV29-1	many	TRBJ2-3	CSVEAYRAVNTQYF	TGCAGCGTAGAGGCCTACAGGGCGGTAAATACGCAGTATTTT
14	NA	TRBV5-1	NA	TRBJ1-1	CASSLGGGGTEAFF	TGCGCCAGCAGCTTGGGGGGTGGCGGCACTGAAGCTTTCTTT
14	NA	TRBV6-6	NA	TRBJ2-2	CASSWVLNTGELFF	TGTGCCAGCAGTTGGGTTCTAAACACCGGGGAGCTGTTTTTT
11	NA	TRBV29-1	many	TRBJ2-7	CSVVRGYEQYF	TGCAGCGTCGTCAGGGGTTACGAGCAGTACTTC
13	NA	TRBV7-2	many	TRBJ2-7	CASSRWTSYEQYF	TGTGCCAGCAGCCGATGGACATCCTACGAGCAGTACTTC
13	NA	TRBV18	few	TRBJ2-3	CASSPPSQDTQYF	TGTGCCAGCTCACCACCCAGCCAAGATACGCAGTATTTT
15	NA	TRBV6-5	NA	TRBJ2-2	CASRKGPRDTGELFF	TGTGCCAGCAGGAAGGGACCTCGGGACACCGGGGAGCTGTTTTTT
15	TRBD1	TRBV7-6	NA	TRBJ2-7	CASSAGTGGEYEQYF	TGTGCCAGCAGTGCCGGGACAGGGGGCGAGTACGAGCAGTACTTC
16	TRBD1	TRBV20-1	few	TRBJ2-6	CSARPTGSTGANVLTF	TGCAGTGCTAGACCGACAGGGAGCACTGGGGCCAACGTCCTGACTTTC
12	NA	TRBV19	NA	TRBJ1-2	CASSRYGYGYTF	TGTGCCAGTAGCAGATATGGCTATGGCTACACCTTC
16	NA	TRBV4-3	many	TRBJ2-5	CASSQDLVGRQETQYF	TGCGCCAGCAGCCAAGATCTTGTAGGCCGCCAAGAGACCCAGTACTTC
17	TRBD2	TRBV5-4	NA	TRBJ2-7	CASSLAVGRGPAYEQYF	TGTGCCAGCAGCTTGGCAGTTGGGAGGGGACCAGCCTACGAGCAGTACTTC
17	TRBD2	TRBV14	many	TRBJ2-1	CASSDYSGLAGVNEQFF	TGTGCCAGCAGCGATTATTCAGGACTAGCGGGAGTCAATGAGCAGTTCTTC
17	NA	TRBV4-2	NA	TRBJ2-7	CASSPIGGGRLSYEQYF	TGTGCCAGCAGCCCCATAGGCGGGGGCCGTCTCTCCTACGAGCAGTACTTC
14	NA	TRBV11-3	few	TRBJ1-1	CASGEVIPSTEAFF	TGTGCCAGCGGTGAGGTGATCCCGTCCACTGAAGCTTTCTTT
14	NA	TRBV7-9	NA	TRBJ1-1	CASSRDLGDTEAFF	TGTGCCAGCAGTCGGGACCTGGGGGACACTGAAGCTTTCTTT
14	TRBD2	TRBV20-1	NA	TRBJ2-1	CSARDSRTSNEQFF	TGCAGTGCTAGAGATTCCCGGACTAGCAATGAGCAGTTCTTC
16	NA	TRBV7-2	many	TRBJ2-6	CASSLGRVAGANVLTF	TGTGCCAGCAGCCTAGGAAGGGTTGCTGGGGCCAACGTCCTGACTTTC
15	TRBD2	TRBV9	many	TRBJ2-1	CASTPSGSSYNEQFF	TGTGCCAGCACCCCAAGCGGGAGCTCCTACAATGAGCAGTTCTTC
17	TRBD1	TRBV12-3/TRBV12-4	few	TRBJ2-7	CASSLRDRGVLDWEQYF	TGTGCCAGCAGTTTAAGGGACAGGGGAGTTCTGGATTGGGAGCAGTACTTC
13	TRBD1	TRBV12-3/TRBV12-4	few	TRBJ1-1	CASSYQGGGEAFF	TGTGCCAGCAGTTACCAGGGGGGTGGTGAAGCTTTCTTT
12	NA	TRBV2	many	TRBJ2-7	CASTRGYYEQYF	TGTGCCAGCACCAGGGGATACTACGAGCAGTACTTC
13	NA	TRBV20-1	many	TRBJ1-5	CSARSAADQPQHF	TGCAGTGCTAGGTCCGCGGCCGATCAGCCCCAGCATTTT
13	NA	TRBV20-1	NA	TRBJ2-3	CSAPRGSTDTQYF	TGCAGTGCTCCAAGGGGGAGCACAGATACGCAGTATTTT
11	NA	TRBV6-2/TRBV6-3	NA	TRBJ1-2	CASSSVLGYTF	TGTGCCAGCAGTTCCGTACTTGGCTACACCTTC
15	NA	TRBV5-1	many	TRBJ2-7	CASSSSRAASYEQYF	TGCGCCAGCAGCTCTTCAAGGGCAGCTTCCTACGAGCAGTACTTC
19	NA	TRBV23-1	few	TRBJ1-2	CASTAVGVEDSFPSYGYTF	TGCGCCAGCACCGCGGTGGGCGTCGAGGACAGTTTTCCCAGCTATGGCTACACCTTC
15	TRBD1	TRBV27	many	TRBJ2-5	CASSSTGLTQETQYF	TGTGCCAGCAGTTCGACAGGGCTGACCCAAGAGACCCAGTACTTC
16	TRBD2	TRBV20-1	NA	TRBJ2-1	CSARFGLAGGNNEQFF	TGCAGTGCTAGGTTCGGACTAGCGGGGGGGAATAATGAGCAGTTCTTC
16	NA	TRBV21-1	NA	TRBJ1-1	CASSATGGILNTEAFF	TGTGCCAGCAGCGCGACAGGGGGGATTCTGAACACTGAAGCTTTCTTT
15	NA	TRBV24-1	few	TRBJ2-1	CATSSSVRSYNEQFF	TGTGCCACCAGTTCTAGCGTAAGGTCCTACAATGAGCAGTTCTTC
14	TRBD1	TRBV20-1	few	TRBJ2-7	CSARDGTGTAEQYF	TGCAGTGCTAGAGATGGGACAGGGACGGCCGAGCAGTACTTC
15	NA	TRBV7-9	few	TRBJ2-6	CASSTPSSGANVLTF	TGTGCCAGCAGCACTCCCAGCTCTGGGGCCAACGTCCTGACTTTC
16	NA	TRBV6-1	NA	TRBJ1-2	CASSAATWDGDYGYTF	TGTGCCAGCAGTGCCGCGACCTGGGACGGTGACTATGGCTACACCTTC
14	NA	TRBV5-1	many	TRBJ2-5	CASSLGTPGETQYF	TGCGCCAGCAGCTTGGGGACGCCCGGGGAGACCCAGTACTTC
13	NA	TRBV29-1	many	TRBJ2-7	CSGVGQNSYEQYF	TGCAGCGGGGTCGGACAGAATTCCTACGAGCAGTACTTC
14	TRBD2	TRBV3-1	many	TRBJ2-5	CASSQAGLVETQYF	TGTGCCAGCAGCCAAGCCGGACTAGTCGAGACCCAGTACTTC
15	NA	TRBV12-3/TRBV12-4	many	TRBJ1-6	CASMKQSSYNSPLHF	TGTGCCAGCATGAAGCAGAGCTCCTATAATTCACCCCTCCACTTT
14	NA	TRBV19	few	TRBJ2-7	CASSTSGLHYEQYF	TGTGCCAGTAGTACTTCGGGTCTTCACTACGAGCAGTACTTC
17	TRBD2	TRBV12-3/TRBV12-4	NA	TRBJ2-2	CASSLAGRRGSTGELFF	TGTGCCAGCAGTTTGGCCGGGAGGAGAGGCTCCACCGGGGAGCTGTTTTTT